This T cell receptor (beta chain) was captured in a study of T cell responses to AZD1222 COVID-19 vaccine. The study, taken as a whole, reports: Once two AZD1222 doses were given, Spike-specific TCR breadth and depth went up. Spike regions recognized by vaccine-associated CD4 TCRs spanned the protein, led by 160-218 and 743-854.

Analysis merged second doses at about 4 or about 12 weeks. Profiling relied on immunoSEQ multiplex PCR, and the TCRdb table lists in-frame clones only, not all of them. The data contain over 95,000 clones, about nine tenths of them singletons. On this clone: Its specificity is not known.

Germline values: CDR1 SGHVS, CDR2 FQNEAQ. This CDR3 contains 16 residues. V lost 2 bases and J lost 9, with 20 bases in between. The clonotype was recovered from an adult who received the AZD1222 COVID-19 vaccine. The chain has TRBV7-8 and TRBJ2-1; D is perhaps TRBD2 (6 bases). The sample was peripheral blood, taken 28 days after the second AZD1222 dose. The CDR3, as DNA: TGTGCCAGCAGCTTATCTCGCCTCCGGGGGATATTTGAGCAGTTCTTC. Amino acid sequence: CASSLSRLRGIFEQFF.